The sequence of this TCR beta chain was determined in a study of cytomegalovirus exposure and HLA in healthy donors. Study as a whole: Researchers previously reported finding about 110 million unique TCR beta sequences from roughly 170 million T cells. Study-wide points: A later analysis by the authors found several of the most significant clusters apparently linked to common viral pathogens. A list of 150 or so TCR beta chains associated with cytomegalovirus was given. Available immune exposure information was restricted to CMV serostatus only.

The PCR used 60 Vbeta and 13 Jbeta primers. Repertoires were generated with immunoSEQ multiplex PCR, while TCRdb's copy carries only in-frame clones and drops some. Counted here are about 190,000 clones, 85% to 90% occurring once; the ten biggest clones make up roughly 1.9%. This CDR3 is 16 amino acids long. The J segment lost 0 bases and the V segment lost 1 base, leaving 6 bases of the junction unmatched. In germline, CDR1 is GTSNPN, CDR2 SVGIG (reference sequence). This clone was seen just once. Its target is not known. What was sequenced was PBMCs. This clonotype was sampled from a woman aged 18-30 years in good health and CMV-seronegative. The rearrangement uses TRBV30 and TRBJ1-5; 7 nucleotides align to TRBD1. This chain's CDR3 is CAWSGGTAYSNQPQHF. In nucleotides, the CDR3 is TGTGCCTGGAGTGGAGGGACAGCTTATAGCAATCAGCCCCAGCATTTT.